A single sample gave rise to the 22 T cell receptor beta chains below, sequenced in a study of blood T cells in healthy people across ages. Together with a sample-barcoded 5' primer, a J-beta primer mix was included in a second PCR lasting roughly 7 to 11 cycles. TCRdb processed the 5' RACE reads anew with MiXCR; each CDR3 protein has one entry. The sample contains about 800,000 distinct CDR3 sequences, roughly 25% of which appear only once. The data were also submitted as part of a second study, on T cells of mothers and their children.

Sequenced material: blood. These receptors were collected from a boy between 10 and 17 years old in good health.

The gene calls are TRBV6-2 or TRBV6-3 and TRBJ1-1; 8 nucleotides agree with TRBD1. Per germline, CDR1 MNHEY and CDR2 SVGEGT. The CDR3 extends over 15 amino acids. V lost 6 bases and J lost 4; bases outside the gene matches: 10. The CDR3 nucleotides are TGTGCCAGCAGCCCCATCGACAGGGGATCCACTGAAGCTTTCTTT. Translation: CASSPIDRGSTEAFF.

The chain combines TRBV5-1 with TRBJ2-5, with 8 bases fitting TRBD2. The CDR3 covers 15 residues. V lost 5 bases, J lost 2 bases, and 8 bases stayed unmatched. From germline, CDR1 is SGHRS and CDR2 YFSETQ. The CDR3 region has the DNA TGCGCCAGCAGTCGGGGGGGACTTCCACAAGAGACCCAGTACTTC. Amino acids: CASSRGGLPQETQYF.

The V call is TRBV20-1, the J call TRBJ2-5, with 9 bases identical to TRBD2. The J call may be in error: the DNA end matches TRBJ2-7 better. Germline CDR1 reads DFQATT; CDR2 reads SNEGSKA (reference sequence). CDR3 size: 13 residues. CDR3 bases: TGCAGTGCTACTAGCGGGGCTGGGGACGAGCAGTACTTC. It yields the protein CSATSGAGDEQYF.

The chain couples TRBV30 to TRBJ1-5; possible D gene TRBD1, 5 bases. The CDR3 totals 14 residues. Germline V gene lookup returns CDR1 GTSNPN and CDR2 SVGIG (reference sequence). Trimming removed 4 bases at V and 6 bases at J, with 16 bases between. The CDR3 coding sequence is TGTGCCTGGACCATGGCAGGGCTGGGTCAGCCCCAGCATTTT. This gives the protein CAWTMAGLGQPQHF.

In its sample, this clonotype was seen a few times. The chain uses TRBV7-9 and TRBJ1-6; 8 nucleotides align to TRBD1. With 5 bases clipped from V and 13 bases from J, the junction kept 19 bases outside the gene matches. This CDR3 comprises 17 residues. Germline V gene lookup returns CDR1 SEHNR and CDR2 FQNEAQ (reference sequence). The DNA of the CDR3 is TGTGCCAGCAGCCCCGGACAGGGAACGACCGCCCTTAGGCCCCTCCACTTT. Its translation: CASSPGQGTTALRPLHF.

V and J are TRBV12-3 or TRBV12-4 and TRBJ2-2, with 8 bases fitting TRBD1. The CDR3 has 14 amino acids. V was pared by 4 bases and J by 4 bases, with 2 bases of the junction left unmatched. The CDR3 bases are TGTGCCAGCAGTTCAGGGGGCAGCACCGGGGAGCTGTTTTTT. Its protein is CASSSGGSTGELFF.

The rearrangement links TRBV5-1 to TRBJ1-1; D unresolved. The germline V and J ends were trimmed by 2 bases and 1 base, with 9 bases remaining between them. Germline values: CDR1 SGHRS, CDR2 YFSETQ. CDR3 length equals 14 residues. CDR3 in DNA: TGCGCCAGCAGCTTACCCAACAAGAACACTGAAGCTTTCTTT. It encodes CASSLPNKNTEAFF. Complete variable domain (other parts from reference TRBV5-1 and TRBJ1-1): KAGVTQTPRYLIKTRGQQVTLSCSPISGHRSVSWYQQTPGQGLQFLFEYFSETQRNKGNFPGRFSGRQFSNSRSEMNVSTLELGDSALYLCASSLPNKNTEAFFGQGTRLTVV.

This clonotype has just a few counts. This chain links TRBV4-2 with TRBJ1-5; D uncertain. V gave up 0 bases and J gave up 0 bases, with 9 bases separating them. Germline V lookup: CDR1 LGHNA, CDR2 YNFKEQ. This CDR3 spans 16 amino acids. The CDR3 loop reads CASSQDDGNSNQPQHF. In nucleotides, the CDR3 is TGTGCCAGCAGCCAAGATGACGGGAATAGCAATCAGCCCCAGCATTTT.

The chain links TRBV9 to TRBJ2-3, with TRBD2 as a possible D gene (6 bases). The V gene's germline CDR1 is SGDLS and CDR2 YYNGEE. V lost 0 bases to trimming and J lost 2 bases, with 10 bases between them. The length of the CDR3 is 15 residues. CDR3 in DNA: TGTGCCAGCAGCGTAGGGGCTAGCGTCACAGATACGCAGTATTTT. It specifies CASSVGASVTDTQYF.

This sequence joins TRBV6-5 and TRBJ1-2; D is unresolved. V lost 4 bases and J 2 bases, leaving 23 bases between the germline ends. CDR1 is MNHEY and CDR2 is SVGAGI in the germline V gene. This CDR3 is 18 amino acids long. CDR3 DNA sequence: TGTGCCAGCAGTTTCACCCCCGGGCCCTCAAACGACAACTATGGCTACACCTTC. The encoded protein is CASSFTPGPSNDNYGYTF.

This chain links TRBV12-3 or TRBV12-4 with TRBJ2-4; either TRBD1 or TRBD2 may fit D (5 bases each). The CDR3 consists of 15 residues. Trimming left V 5 bases short and J 1 base short, with 12 bases between. CDR3 bases: TGTGCCAGCAGTCGGGGCGATGGGGCCAAAAACATTCAGTACTTC. Translated, it gives CASSRGDGAKNIQYF.

This clonotype appeared a few times. The V and J genes are TRBV7-2 and TRBJ1-5; D remains ambiguous. The V end was cut by 5 bases, the J end by 4 bases, with 15 bases between. The CDR3 contains 15 residues. CDR1 is SGHTA, CDR2 FQGNSA, per germline. This CDR3 is CASSRLRDLNQPQHF. The CDR3, as DNA: TGTGCCAGCAGCCGTCTCCGGGATTTAAATCAGCCCCAGCATTTT.

In this sample, this clonotype turned up a few times. The gene calls are TRBV20-1 and TRBJ2-3; TRBD2 might be the D (6 bases). Trimming shortened V by 2 bases and J by 3 bases, and 15 bases separated the two germline ends. CDR3 size: 15 residues. The germline gives CDR1 DFQATT, CDR2 SNEGSKA (reference sequence). The CDR3 protein is CSARSPLEGTDTQYF. CDR3 in DNA: TGCAGTGCTAGATCACCTTTGGAGGGGACAGATACGCAGTATTTT.

The rearrangement links TRBV6-2 or TRBV6-3 to TRBJ1-2, with no clear D. Trimming stripped 7 bases from V and 3 bases from J, with 12 bases between. Germline V gene data show CDR1 as MNHEY and CDR2 as SVGEGT. The CDR3 is 13 residues long. CDR3 DNA: TGTGCCAGCACCGACCCGATCGACTATGGCTACACCTTC. It yields the protein CASTDPIDYGYTF.

This chain joins TRBV7-2 and TRBJ1-5; 7 bases are a match to TRBD1. Germline V lookup: CDR1 SGHTA, CDR2 FQGNSA. This CDR3 is 16 amino acids long. After removal of 4 bases from V and 1 base from J, the junction contained 7 bases not matched to a gene. The CDR3 region is CASSSRQGGSNQPQHF. In nucleotides, the CDR3 is TGTGCCAGCAGCTCTCGACAGGGTGGGAGCAATCAGCCCCAGCATTTT.

The chain is built from TRBV29-1 and TRBJ2-7, with TRBD1 matching over 9 bases. CDR1 and CDR2 from the germline V gene are SQVTM and ANQGSEA. Trimming took 3 bases from V and 8 from J; bases not matched to a gene: 14. This CDR3 contains 15 residues. CDR3 region: CSVDPGTGNLGKQYF. Written as DNA, the CDR3 is TGCAGCGTTGACCCCGGGACAGGGAACTTGGGCAAGCAGTACTTC.

This chain joins TRBV6-2 or TRBV6-3 and TRBJ1-2; the D gene is possibly TRBD1 (6 bases). The CDR3 totals 16 residues. V lost 6 bases and J 1 base, leaving 18 bases between the germline ends. Germline-derived CDR1 and CDR2 are MNHEY and SVGEGT. The CDR3 DNA sequence: TGTGCCAGCAGGAAAACGGGACACCTAAATAACTATGGCTACACCTTC. Translating it yields CASRKTGHLNNYGYTF.

The genes are TRBV7-9 and TRBJ1-5; D remains unclear. The CDR3 spans 15 residues. The V gene lost 4 bases and the J gene lost 3 bases, with 13 bases spanning the gap. Germline V gene lookup returns CDR1 SEHNR and CDR2 FQNEAQ (reference sequence). CDR3 amino acids: CASSWGEGPNQPQHF. For the CDR3, the DNA is TGTGCCAGCAGCTGGGGAGAGGGCCCCAATCAGCCCCAGCATTTT. Full variable domain (missing parts from reference TRBV7-9 and TRBJ1-5): DTGVSQNPRHKITKRGQNVTFRCDPISEHNRLYWYRQTLGQGPEFLTYFQNEAQLEKSRLLSDRFSAERPKGSFSTLEIQRTEQGDSAMYLCASSWGEGPNQPQHFGDGTRLSIL.

The rearrangement joins TRBV19 to TRBJ1-4; D is ambiguous. V was cut by 6 bases and J by 0 bases, with 11 bases left in between. From germline, CDR1 is LNHDA and CDR2 SQIVND (reference sequence). CDR3 length equals 15 residues. In nucleotides, the CDR3 is TGTGCCAGTAGGAGTCAGCCGGCAACTAATGAAAAACTGTTTTTT. This translates into CASRSQPATNEKLFF.

This clonotype has just a few counts. CDR3 sequence reads: CSASETAAQETQYF. The CDR3 DNA is TGCAGTGCTAGTGAGACGGCAGCCCAAGAGACCCAGTACTTC. J is TRBJ2-5 and V is TRBV20-1; D gene ambiguous. Germline V gene lookup returns CDR1 DFQATT and CDR2 SNEGSKA (reference sequence). This CDR3 has 14 amino acids. The V and J ends lost 3 bases and 1 base respectively, with 12 bases between them.

This clonotype was seen only a few times. The chain combines TRBV27 with TRBJ1-5; 9 nucleotides match TRBD1. Trimming at V came to 5 bases and at J to 0 bases, leaving 8 bases not matched to a gene. The CDR3 contains 17 residues. Germline V gene lookup returns CDR1 MNHEY and CDR2 SMNVEV (reference sequence). CDR3 nucleotide sequence: TGTGCCAGCAGTACTCTTTGGACAGGGGATAGCAATCAGCCCCAGCATTTT. It codes for CASSTLWTGDSNQPQHF.

This clonotype has only a few counts. The chain recombines TRBV5-5 with TRBJ2-5; TRBD1 matches at 11 bases. Germline V CDR1 and CDR2: SGHKS, YYEKEE (reference sequence). V dropped 7 bases and J dropped 4; count of bases not matched to a gene: 12. This CDR3 region has 16 residues. DNA for the CDR3: TGTGCCAGCGGACGGGACAGGGGGGTTCGGGGAGAGACCCAGTACTTC. Encoded protein: CASGRDRGVRGETQYF.